This is a list of T cell receptor beta chains from one sample in a study of CD8 T cells in ankylosing spondylitis. In TCRdb, the 5' RACE reads were re-called with MiXCR into one record per CDR3 protein. The table lists approximately 250,000 distinct CDR3 sequences, approximately 8.4% of them singletons. The material sequenced was blood, either unsorted or a sorted T cell fraction (not recorded which). Source of these receptors: a female donor with ankylosing spondylitis or in good health (not recorded which). Both conserved end residues are part of each CDR3. Fields, in order: D gene, clone size, J gene, V gene, CDR3 DNA, CDR3 protein. A D gene is named only where the DNA matches it firmly. Clone sizes are given selectively: once, few, many, or a class where the clone is expanded.

d_call: -; clone_size: many; j_call: TRBJ1-1; v_call: TRBV28; cdr3_nt: TGTGCCAGCACCCGGAGAGGGTACACTGAAGCTTTCTTT; cdr3_aa: CASTRRGYTEAFF
d_call: -; clone_size: many; j_call: TRBJ1-2; v_call: TRBV20-1; cdr3_nt: TGCAGTGCTAGAGACCCAGGCAGGGCGTCTGGCTACACCTTC; cdr3_aa: CSARDPGRASGYTF
d_call: -; clone_size: few; j_call: TRBJ2-3; v_call: TRBV12-3/TRBV12-4; cdr3_nt: TGTGCCAGCAGCCTCCTTGGACAGAAGCCTACAGATACGCAGTATTTT; cdr3_aa: CASSLLGQKPTDTQYF
d_call: TRBD1; clone_size: many; j_call: TRBJ1-3; v_call: TRBV12-3/TRBV12-4; cdr3_nt: TGTGCCAGCAGTAGGACAGGGCGAAACACCATATATTTT; cdr3_aa: CASSRTGRNTIYF
d_call: -; clone_size: many; j_call: TRBJ1-2; v_call: TRBV5-6; cdr3_nt: TGTGCCAGCAGCTTGGAGGCCAGGGGCTACACCTTC; cdr3_aa: CASSLEARGYTF
d_call: -; clone_size: few; j_call: TRBJ1-5; v_call: TRBV7-2; cdr3_nt: TGTGCCAGCAGCCGGGGGGGGCAGGGCAATCAGCCCCAGCATTTT; cdr3_aa: CASSRGGQGNQPQHF
d_call: TRBD1; clone_size: many; j_call: TRBJ1-2; v_call: TRBV11-2; cdr3_nt: TGTGCCAGCAGCCAGAATAGGGTTTCACAGGGGGACTATGGCTACACCTTC; cdr3_aa: CASSQNRVSQGDYGYTF
d_call: TRBD1; clone_size: -; j_call: TRBJ1-1; v_call: TRBV7-6; cdr3_nt: TGTGCCAGCAGCGCCGGGCCAGGGGGGGTGAACACTGAAGCTTTCTTT; cdr3_aa: CASSAGPGGVNTEAFF
d_call: -; clone_size: many; j_call: TRBJ2-5; v_call: TRBV28; cdr3_nt: TGTGCCAGCAGTTTACCGACCCCCAAGACCCAGTACTTC; cdr3_aa: CASSLPTPKTQYF
d_call: -; clone_size: many; j_call: TRBJ2-7; v_call: TRBV5-6; cdr3_nt: TGTGCCAGCAGCTTGGTCGGGGCTAGCGTTACCTACGAGCAGTACTTC; cdr3_aa: CASSLVGASVTYEQYF
d_call: -; clone_size: -; j_call: TRBJ2-7; v_call: TRBV7-2; cdr3_nt: TGTGCCAGCAGCCAAGCCTTGTACGAGCAGTACTTC; cdr3_aa: CASSQALYEQYF
d_call: -; clone_size: many; j_call: TRBJ1-4; v_call: TRBV25-1; cdr3_nt: TGTGCCAGTGGGGCGGAGTCAACTAATGAAAAACTGTTTTTT; cdr3_aa: CASGAESTNEKLFF
d_call: TRBD1; clone_size: -; j_call: TRBJ1-6; v_call: TRBV28; cdr3_nt: TGTGCCAGCAGTTTCCCGACAGGGGTAGATGAGTCACCCCTCCACTTT; cdr3_aa: CASSFPTGVDESPLHF
d_call: -; clone_size: many; j_call: TRBJ2-5; v_call: TRBV20-1; cdr3_nt: TGCAGTGCCAGATGGGCCAGGGAGACCCAGTACTTC; cdr3_aa: CSARWARETQYF
d_call: -; clone_size: many; j_call: TRBJ1-2; v_call: TRBV4-3; cdr3_nt: TGCGCCAGCAGCCAAGATAGGCCCTCGAGAGGGGACACCTCTAACTATGGCTACACCTTC; cdr3_aa: CASSQDRPSRGDTSNYGYTF
d_call: -; clone_size: -; j_call: TRBJ1-1; v_call: TRBV19; cdr3_nt: TGTGCCAGTAAATTGGGAAGAGACACTGAAGCTTTCTTT; cdr3_aa: CASKLGRDTEAFF
d_call: -; clone_size: -; j_call: TRBJ1-1; v_call: TRBV7-9; cdr3_nt: TGTGCCAGCAGCTTAGCGGCGAGTTACAACACTGAAGCTTTCTTT; cdr3_aa: CASSLAASYNTEAFF
d_call: TRBD1; clone_size: many; j_call: TRBJ2-1; v_call: TRBV10-3; cdr3_nt: TGTGCCATCAGTGAGTCCCCACAGGGGGCCGGCAATGAGCAGTTCTTC; cdr3_aa: CAISESPQGAGNEQFF
d_call: TRBD1; clone_size: few; j_call: TRBJ2-7; v_call: TRBV3-1; cdr3_nt: TGTGCCAGCAGCCTAACCGGGACAGGGGTCGACGAGCAGTACTTC; cdr3_aa: CASSLTGTGVDEQYF
d_call: -; clone_size: -; j_call: TRBJ2-5; v_call: TRBV7-2; cdr3_nt: TGTGCCAGCAGCTTAGATTGGGGGGCCGAGGAAGAGACCCAGTACTTC; cdr3_aa: CASSLDWGAEEETQYF
d_call: -; clone_size: many; j_call: TRBJ1-1; v_call: TRBV7-8; cdr3_nt: TGTGCCAGCAGCACCCCCCTTCTACGCCCCCGAGGCACTGAAGCTTTCTTT; cdr3_aa: CASSTPLLRPRGTEAFF
d_call: TRBD2; clone_size: many; j_call: TRBJ2-3; v_call: TRBV7-9; cdr3_nt: TGTGCCAGCAGCTTAGGACTAGCGGGAGTCCTCACAGATACGCAGTATTTT; cdr3_aa: CASSLGLAGVLTDTQYF
d_call: TRBD1; clone_size: many; j_call: TRBJ1-6; v_call: TRBV4-3; cdr3_nt: TGCGCCAGCAGCCAACTGAGGACAGGTCAGGGCTCACCCCTCCACTTT; cdr3_aa: CASSQLRTGQGSPLHF
d_call: TRBD1; clone_size: many; j_call: TRBJ2-7; v_call: TRBV20-1; cdr3_nt: TGCAGTGCCTCGATTGGACAGGACTACGAGCAGTACTTC; cdr3_aa: CSASIGQDYEQYF
d_call: -; clone_size: -; j_call: TRBJ2-7; v_call: TRBV7-9; cdr3_nt: TGTGCCAGCAGCTTAGTTTCAACGAGCGAGCAGTACTTC; cdr3_aa: CASSLVSTSEQYF
d_call: TRBD1; clone_size: many; j_call: TRBJ1-6; v_call: TRBV12-3/TRBV12-4; cdr3_nt: TGTGCCAGCATACAGGACAGGTCAAATTCACCCCTCCACTTT; cdr3_aa: CASIQDRSNSPLHF
d_call: -; clone_size: many; j_call: TRBJ1-2; v_call: TRBV20-1; cdr3_nt: TGCAGTGCTAGCGGAAATTATGGCTACACCTTC; cdr3_aa: CSASGNYGYTF
d_call: TRBD1; clone_size: many; j_call: TRBJ2-7; v_call: TRBV4-3; cdr3_nt: TGCGCCAGCAGCCGGGACAGGGGACCCTACGAGCAGTACTTC; cdr3_aa: CASSRDRGPYEQYF
d_call: TRBD1; clone_size: few; j_call: TRBJ2-7; v_call: TRBV28; cdr3_nt: TGTGCCAGCAGCCGGAGACAGGGCTCCTACGAGCAGTACTTC; cdr3_aa: CASSRRQGSYEQYF
d_call: TRBD1; clone_size: many; j_call: TRBJ1-2; v_call: TRBV3-1; cdr3_nt: TGTGCCAGCAGCCCCGGGACAGGGAAAGGTGGCTACACCTTC; cdr3_aa: CASSPGTGKGGYTF
d_call: -; clone_size: many; j_call: TRBJ2-1; v_call: TRBV2; cdr3_nt: TGTGCCAGCACCTCGGGACTGAGCTCCCTTTACAATGAGCAGTTCTTC; cdr3_aa: CASTSGLSSLYNEQFF
d_call: -; clone_size: many; j_call: TRBJ1-1; v_call: TRBV20-1; cdr3_nt: TGCAGTGCTGATTCAGGGGCATCGATGAACACTGAAGCTTTCTTT; cdr3_aa: CSADSGASMNTEAFF
d_call: -; clone_size: -; j_call: TRBJ1-1; v_call: TRBV7-9; cdr3_nt: TGTGTCAGCAGCTCTTGGACGCGGGAAGCTTTCTTT; cdr3_aa: CVSSSWTREAFF
d_call: -; clone_size: many; j_call: TRBJ2-5; v_call: TRBV5-1; cdr3_nt: TGCGCCAGCAGTTCCGAAGGGGTTCGGGAGACCCAGTACTTC; cdr3_aa: CASSSEGVRETQYF
d_call: -; clone_size: many; j_call: TRBJ2-3; v_call: TRBV5-1; cdr3_nt: TGCGCCAGCAGCCCGGATGGACAAATTGCAGATACGCAGTATTTT; cdr3_aa: CASSPDGQIADTQYF